Below are 16 T cell receptor beta chains sequenced from a single sample in a study of blood T cell repertoires in COVID-19. Profiling relied on immunoSEQ multiplex PCR, and the TCRdb table lists in-frame clones only, not all of them. The sample has a few hundred thousand clones, 89% seen once. The sample taken for sequencing was peripheral blood. Source of these receptors: a woman aged 60-75 years with COVID-19, enrolled during active disease.

V gene TRBV5-1 combines with J gene TRBJ1-2; D is ambiguous. Per germline, CDR1 SGHRS and CDR2 YFSETQ. This CDR3 contains 15 residues. V was shortened by 0 bases and J by 0 bases, with 9 bases between the two germline ends. The CDR3 region has the DNA TGCGCCAGCAGCTTGGGCTTACAAGCTAACTATGGCTACACCTTC. Translation gives CASSLGLQANYGYTF.

The chain is built from TRBV6-5 and TRBJ1-2; 8 bases align to TRBD1. The CDR3 is 14 residues long. Germline V CDR1 and CDR2: MNHEY, SVGAGI. Trimming removed 6 bases from V and 6 bases from J; junction bases left unmatched: 9. The CDR3 DNA is TGTGCCAGCAGGGGACGTGGACAGGGACATGGCTACACCTTC. Amino acids: CASRGRGQGHGYTF.

The chain's CDR3 is CAISESGDYEAFF. Here the CDR3 DNA reads TGTGCCATCAGTGAGTCCGGGGATTATGAAGCTTTCTTT. The rearrangement links TRBV10-3 to TRBJ1-1; D uncertain. The V end was cut by 0 bases, the J end by 7 bases, with 9 bases between. The CDR3 spans 13 residues. Looked up from germline, CDR1 is ENHRY and CDR2 is SYGVKD.

This chain links TRBV20-1 with TRBJ2-3, with 9 bases identical to TRBD2. Trimming took 3 bases from V and 6 from J; bases not matched to a gene: 10. The CDR3 is 15 amino acids. CDR1 is DFQATT and CDR2 is SNEGSKA in the germline V gene (reference sequence). The CDR3 loop is CSASRLAGTGDTQYF. Written as DNA, the CDR3 is TGCAGTGCTAGTAGGCTAGCGGGGACCGGGGATACGCAGTATTTT.

V and J are TRBV3-1 (or the pseudogene TRBV3-2) and TRBJ1-1; D gene uncertain. The V end was cut by 1 base, the J end by 7 bases, with 7 bases between. Germline CDR1 and CDR2: LGHDT and YNNKEL (reference sequence). The CDR3 length is 12 residues. The CDR3 spells CASSQGGIEAFF. DNA for the CDR3: TGTGCCAGCAGCCAAGGAGGTATTGAAGCTTTCTTT.

As for this clone: The sample contains more than one DNA sequence encoding this CDR3. CDR3 sequence reads: CASSPDSTNEKLFF. The CDR3 DNA sequence: TGCGCCAGCAGCCCCGACAGTACTAATGAAAAACTGTTTTTT. V is TRBV5-1 and J is TRBJ1-4; perhaps TRBD1 as D (5 bases). The CDR3 is 14 residues long. The germline CDR1 and CDR2 sequences are SGHRS and YFSETQ. Trimming stripped 4 bases from V and 2 bases from J, with 9 bases between.

The chain recombines TRBV6-5 with TRBJ1-1; TRBD1 is a possible D gene (6 bases). In germline, CDR1 is MNHEY, CDR2 SVGAGI. The CDR3 extends over 15 amino acids. V lost 0 bases, J lost 1 base, and 9 bases lay in between. The CDR3 reads CASSYSAQGNTEAFF. In DNA form, the CDR3 reads TGTGCCAGCAGTTACTCTGCACAGGGGAACACTGAAGCTTTCTTT.

The gene calls are TRBV7-3 and TRBJ2-5; 9 nucleotides match TRBD2. J gave up 4 bases and V 6 bases, and 6 bases lay outside the gene matches. The CDR3 runs 14 residues. Germline CDR1 and CDR2: SGHTA and FQGTGA. The CDR3, as DNA: TGTGCCAGCAGTAAAAGCGGGGGGCGAGAGACCCAGTACTTC. Translated: CASSKSGGRETQYF.

The gene calls are TRBV11-2 and TRBJ1-1; D not resolved. This CDR3 is 15 amino acids long. The ends were cut back, 4 bases at V and 3 bases at J, with 15 bases in the middle. Germline V gives CDR1 SGHAT, CDR2 FQNNGV. The CDR3 coding sequence is TGTGCCAGCAGCTCCACCCGAGGGAGGGACACTGAAGCTTTCTTT. Its protein product is CASSSTRGRDTEAFF.

V is TRBV19 and J is TRBJ2-2, with TRBD2 matching 10 bases. From germline, CDR1 is LNHDA and CDR2 SQIVND (reference sequence). CDR3 length: 17 residues. Germline trimming cut 6 bases from V and 2 bases from J; bases unmatched to any gene: 9. Here the CDR3 DNA reads TGTGCCAGTAGCCCGTTAGCGGGGGGCTTCAACACCGGGGAGCTGTTTTTT. Translating it yields CASSPLAGGFNTGELFF. The full variable domain, completed using reference TRBV19 and TRBJ2-2, is DGGITQSPKYLFRKEGQNVTLSCEQNLNHDAMYWYRQDPGQGLRLIYYSQIVNDFQKGDIAEGYSVSREKKESFPLTVTSAQKNPTAFYLCASSPLAGGFNTGELFFGEGSRLTVL.

The rearrangement links TRBV2 to TRBJ1-3; 7 bases line up with TRBD1. Germline-derived CDR1 and CDR2 are SNHLY and FYNNEI. CDR3 length: 13 residues. V shed 6 bases, J shed 3 bases, and the junction held 2 bases outside the gene matches. The CDR3 bases are TGTGCCAGCAGCGGGACAGTTGGAAACACCATATATTTT. Its translation is CASSGTVGNTIYF.

This chain joins TRBV28 and TRBJ2-6; maybe TRBD1 (6 bases). The V end lost 7 bases, the J end lost 0 bases, and 10 bases lay between the germline ends. In germline, CDR1 is MDHEN, CDR2 SYDVKM. This CDR3 is 15 amino acids long. CDR3 region: CASKGVHSGANVLTF. The CDR3 DNA follows: TGTGCCAGCAAGGGGGTTCACTCTGGGGCCAACGTCCTGACTTTC.

The chain couples TRBV7-9 to TRBJ2-7, with 8 bases that match TRBD1. CDR1 SEHNR and CDR2 FQNEAQ come from the germline V gene (reference sequence). J gave up 3 bases and V 5 bases, and 9 bases lay outside the gene matches. The CDR3 is 15 residues long. Here the CDR3 DNA reads TGTGCCAGCAGCACCAGAAGGACAGGGAACTACGAGCAGTACTTC. It specifies CASSTRRTGNYEQYF.

The chain couples TRBV5-6 to TRBJ2-1; 8 nucleotides align to TRBD1. Germline assignment: CDR1 SGHDT and CDR2 YYEEEE. Trimming at V came to 2 bases and at J to 7 bases, leaving 8 bases not matched to a gene. This CDR3 contains 15 residues. The CDR3 protein is CASSFLGRGQNEQFF. DNA for the CDR3: TGTGCCAGCAGCTTTCTTGGCAGGGGGCAAAATGAGCAGTTCTTC.

V is TRBV18 and J is TRBJ1-5; 7 bases align to TRBD1. The ends lost 4 bases at V and 4 bases at J; junction bases unmatched: 7. This CDR3 contains 15 residues. CDR1 is KGHSH, CDR2 LQKENI, per germline. The CDR3 region has the DNA TGTGCCAGCTCACTGGCGGGGACAGAAAATCAGCCCCAGCATTTT. Its translation: CASSLAGTENQPQHF.

This chain links TRBV18 with TRBJ2-7; 8 bases map to TRBD1. With V trimmed by 6 bases and J by 6 bases, 13 bases remained unmatched. CDR3 size: 15 residues. Germline-derived CDR1 and CDR2 are KGHSH and LQKENI. The chain's CDR3 is CASSSTQGAVGEQYF. In nucleotides, the CDR3 is TGTGCCAGCTCTTCGACTCAGGGGGCTGTAGGCGAGCAGTACTTC.